These T cell receptor beta chains were read from a single sample in a study of breast tumors, draining lymph nodes, adjacent tissues. TCRdb reprocessed the multiplex PCR reads with MiXCR, giving one entry per CDR3 protein. The sample has about 140,000 distinct CDR3 sequences; about 30% are singletons. The sequenced material came from axillary lymph node tissue. Receptor source: a female donor with breast cancer. Some clones in this sample may be carry-over from other donors' samples. The CDR3 runs from the conserved cysteine through the conserved F or W. The D gene is left open where the match is weak. Size is omitted from some rows. Given values are once, few, many or a class for expanded clones.

j_gene | d_gene | v_gene | abundance | CDR3aa | CDR3nt
TRBJ1-5 | NA | TRBV4-1 | many | CATAGEFGNQPQHF | TGCGCCACTGCGGGGGAGTTCGGCAATCAGCCCCAGCATTTT
TRBJ2-3 | TRBD2 | TRBV6-2/TRBV6-3 | many | CASSSWGASGGTDTQYF | TGTGCCAGCAGTTCGTGGGGGGCTAGCGGGGGCACAGATACGCAGTATTTT
TRBJ1-6 | TRBD1 | TRBV19 | many | CASRLDRANSPLHF | TGTGCCAGTAGATTGGACAGGGCTAATTCACCCCTCCACTTT
TRBJ1-3 | NA | TRBV30 | many | CAWSPGSASGNTIYF | TGTGCCTGGAGTCCCGGGAGTGCATCTGGAAACACCATATATTTT
TRBJ2-5 | TRBD2 | TRBV5-5 | many | CASSRTSGGEETQYF | TGTGCCAGCAGCCGGACTAGCGGGGGCGAAGAGACCCAGTACTTC
TRBJ1-4 | NA | TRBV4-1 | many | CASSTRGGSNEKLFF | TGCGCCAGCAGCACCCGCGGTGGGTCTAATGAAAAACTGTTTTTT
TRBJ1-2 | NA | TRBV20-1 | many | CSVQGPPLWGYTF | TGCAGTGTCCAGGGTCCTCCCTTGTGGGGCTACACCTTC
TRBJ2-7 | NA | TRBV10-3 | few | CATARDISEQYF | TGTGCCACGGCCCGGGACATAAGCGAGCAGTACTTC
TRBJ1-5 | NA | TRBV7-6 | NA | CASSLVAGEETQHF | TGTGCCAGCAGCTTAGTGGCGGGGGAAGAGACCCAGCATTTT
TRBJ1-6 | NA | TRBV2 | NA | CASSEARGTYNSPLHF | TGTGCCAGCAGTGAAGCAAGGGGAACCTATAATTCACCCCTCCACTTT
TRBJ1-5 | TRBD1 | TRBV12-5 | many | CASGLSHRGFNTTNQPQHF | TGTGCTAGTGGCCTTTCCCACAGGGGGTTCAATACTACAAATCAGCCCCAGCATTTT
TRBJ1-2 | NA | TRBV7-2 | many | CASSTTYGTVRPNYGYTF | TGTGCCAGCAGCACCACATACGGGACGGTCCGACCTAACTATGGCTACACCTTC
TRBJ2-3 | TRBD2 | TRBV6-2/TRBV6-3 | few | CASSYNPRTSGVSRTDTQYF | TGTGCCAGCAGTTACAACCCGAGGACTAGCGGGGTTTCCCGCACAGATACGCAGTATTTT
TRBJ1-1 | TRBD1 | TRBV12-5 | NA | CASGPRQGYTEAFF | TGTGCTAGTGGTCCGCGACAGGGGTACACTGAAGCTTTCTTT
TRBJ2-6 | NA | TRBV7-3 | many | CASSPRNLWDSGANVLTF | TGTGCCAGCAGCCCTAGGAACCTCTGGGACTCTGGGGCCAACGTCCTGACTTTC
TRBJ1-6 | NA | TRBV19 | many | CASIQRAGDYNSPLHF | TGTGCCAGTATCCAGAGGGCGGGGGACTATAATTCACCCCTCCACTTT
TRBJ2-1 | NA | TRBV20-1 | many | CSASRDGPYNEQFF | TGCAGTGCCAGCCGGGACGGCCCTTACAATGAGCAGTTCTTC
TRBJ2-1 | NA | TRBV3-1 | many | CASRGNEQFF | TGTGCCAGCAGGGGAAATGAGCAGTTCTTC
TRBJ2-5 | NA | TRBV2 | many | CASSGVGGSGTQYF | TGTGCCAGCAGTGGGGTTGGCGGTTCAGGGACCCAGTACTTC
TRBJ1-5 | NA | TRBV19 | many | CASSIVGVGQPQHF | TGTGCCAGTAGTATAGTCGGTGTGGGGCAGCCCCAGCATTTT
TRBJ1-6 | NA | TRBV12-3/TRBV12-4 | once | CASSTGSPPLHF | TGTGCCAGCAGCACCGGGAGTCCACCCCTCCACTTT
TRBJ2-4 | NA | TRBV20-1 | many | CSAGGANIQYF | TGCAGTGCTGGGGGGGCAAACATTCAGTACTTC
TRBJ2-5 | NA | TRBV6-1 | many | CASSKQGVVETQYF | TGTGCCAGCAGTAAGCAGGGAGTGGTGGAGACCCAGTACTTC
TRBJ2-5 | NA | TRBV11-3 | many | CASSYRGSGETQYF | TGTGCCAGCAGCTATCGGGGGAGCGGAGAGACCCAGTACTTC
TRBJ2-5 | NA | TRBV4-2 | NA | CASSQEGGRELETQYF | TGTGCCAGCAGCCAAGAAGGGGGGAGAGAACTTGAGACCCAGTACTTC
TRBJ2-7 | TRBD2 | TRBV20-1 | NA | CSARDGGYEQYF | TGCAGTGCACGGGACGGGGGGTACGAGCAGTACTTC
TRBJ1-2 | NA | TRBV6-6 | NA | CASIRAGGPFNYGYTF | TGTGCCAGCATAAGAGCGGGGGGCCCTTTTAACTATGGCTACACCTTC
TRBJ1-2 | TRBD1 | TRBV11-2 | NA | CASSLDGTVGGYAF | TGTGCCAGCAGCTTAGATGGGACAGTCGGTGGCTACGCCTTC
TRBJ2-3 | TRBD2 | TRBV9 | many | CASSPNLLAGGPDTQYF | TGTGCCAGCAGCCCCAATTTACTAGCGGGGGGGCCAGATACGCAGTATTTT
TRBJ2-1 | NA | TRBV7-7 | NA | CASSLGWGPIGPYHEQFF | TGTGCTAGTAGCTTAGGATGGGGGCCAATAGGCCCCTACCATGAGCAGTTCTTC
TRBJ2-7 | TRBD1 | TRBV19 | many | CASSPPGQGTYEQYF | TGTGCCAGTAGTCCGCCGGGACAGGGGACCTACGAGCAGTACTTC
TRBJ2-1 | TRBD2 | TRBV5-1 | NA | CASSLGGLAGGQSSYNEQFF | TGTGCCAGCAGCTTGGGGGGACTAGCGGGGGGGCAAAGCTCCTACAATGAGCAGTTCTTC
TRBJ2-7 | NA | TRBV6-5 | NA | CASTPTGTGFYEQYF | TGTGCCAGCACTCCCACCGGGACTGGGTTCTACGAGCAGTACTTC
TRBJ2-1 | NA | TRBV7-9 | NA | CASSLVARKNEQFF | TGTGCCAGCAGCTTAGTTGCCCGGAAGAATGAGCAGTTCTTC